Listed below are T cell receptor beta chains from one sample, sequenced in a study of OX40 agonist ivuxolimab in advanced cancers. Repertoires were generated with immunoSEQ multiplex PCR, while TCRdb's copy carries only in-frame clones and drops some. In the table there are 70,000 to 75,000 clones, about 85% of which are singletons. The specimen comprised CD4+ or CD8+ T cells sorted from blood, sampled in a trial of the OX40 agonist ivuxolimab. The receptors shown here come from an adult with an advanced solid tumor such as melanoma, head and neck, liver or kidney cancer. Both conserved end residues are trimmed from each CDR3. Clone size is given for some rows only: seen once, a few or many times, or a class if the clone is expanded.

NA,TRBJ2-5,TRBV28,ASNLREGAETQY
few,TRBJ1-2,TRBV5-4,ASTSPGVYGYT
NA,TRBJ2-1,TRBV11-1,ASSPLASGGNEQF
NA,TRBJ1-4,TRBV5-6,ASSSGTGAVNEKLF
NA,TRBJ1-3,TRBV5-1,ASSLGQVGFSGNTIY
NA,TRBJ2-1,TRBV7-9,ASVRASSYNEQF
NA,TRBJ2-5,TRBV5-4,ASSESTGDETQY
few,TRBJ1-5,TRBV6-5,ATSLGGAIQPQH
NA,TRBJ1-2,TRBV28,ASSTGQRYGYT
NA,TRBJ1-1,TRBV11-2,ASSFPRGRPEAF
once,TRBJ1-1,TRBV2,ASSRQGARNTEAF
once,TRBJ2-7,TRBV4-2,ASSQDGTSGLYEQY
NA,TRBJ2-7,TRBV7-8,ASSLEVSGKNEQY
NA,TRBJ2-7,TRBV27,ASMGGTVGSYEQY
once,TRBJ1-2,TRBV28,ASSLEDRDYGYT
NA,TRBJ2-7,TRBV6-1,ASSEWGMEQY
NA,TRBJ2-7,TRBV5-8,ASSTPGLQYEQY
NA,TRBJ2-3,TRBV6-1,ASRSPTDTQY
NA,TRBJ1-2,TRBV5-1,ASGIQGSYGYT
NA,TRBJ2-2,TRBV18,ASSPPSGGNTGELF
once,TRBJ2-7,TRBV6-1,ASSVGGEQY
NA,TRBJ2-7,TRBV2,ASNLQGPNYEQY
NA,TRBJ1-5,TRBV7-9,ASRGRGLGARPQH
NA,TRBJ2-2,TRBV5-8,ASSLESGNTGELF
NA,TRBJ1-6,TRBV28,ASSLLTGGNKNSPLH
NA,TRBJ2-7,TRBV28,ASSPVGGGSYEQY
NA,TRBJ2-2,TRBV6-1,ASSERQGRNTGELF
NA,TRBJ1-6,TRBV5-4,ASRRGPPINSPLH
once,TRBJ2-7,TRBV21-1,AKGRDRVSYEQY
NA,NA,TRBV5-4,ASSLASGLGAEQY
once,TRBJ2-1,TRBV5-1,ATSRGEPNEQF